These T cell receptor beta chains were read from a single sample in a study of STAT5B mutations in CD4+ large granular lymphocyte leukemia. Method: immunoSEQ multiplex PCR; TCRdb's copy keeps in-frame clones and lacks some. The sample shows almost 20,000 clones, about 88% of them seen only once. The source material was CD4+ T cells from blood buffy coats. These receptor sequences come from a human donor in good health. The CDR3 runs from the conserved cysteine through the conserved F or W. A D gene is named only where the DNA matches it firmly. The listing skips clone size in some rows; elsewhere it reads once, few, many or a size class.

CDR3	DNA	J	V	size	D
CASGSNQPQHF	TGTGCCAGCGGCTCTAATCAGCCCCAGCATTTT	TRBJ1-5	TRBV2	-	-
CAWSVPERDSTDTQYF	TGTGCCTGGAGTGTACCGGAGCGGGATAGCACAGATACGCAGTATTTT	TRBJ2-3	TRBV30	-	TRBD2
CASSQRQGNQPQHF	TGCGCCAGCAGTCAACGGCAGGGTAATCAGCCCCAGCATTTT	TRBJ1-5	TRBV4-1	few	-
CASSQQGVGTEAFF	TGTGCCAGCAGCCAACAGGGGGTGGGGACTGAAGCTTTCTTT	TRBJ1-1	TRBV14	-	TRBD1
CAWSEGQGDQPQHF	TGTGCCTGGAGCGAAGGACAGGGGGATCAGCCCCAGCATTTT	TRBJ1-5	TRBV30	-	TRBD1
CASSPGPLTQYF	TGTGCCAGCAGCCCGGGCCCCCTGACCCAGTACTTC	TRBJ2-5	TRBV2	-	-
CASSVGATAYEQYF	TGTGCCAGCAGCGTAGGAGCGACCGCCTACGAGCAGTACTTC	TRBJ2-7	TRBV9	-	-
CASSYSQGRTEAFF	TGTGCCAGCAGTTACTCGCAGGGGCGAACTGAAGCTTTCTTT	TRBJ1-1	TRBV6-5	few	-
CASSKGQGNQYEQYF	TGTGCCAGCAGCAAGGGACAGGGAAATCAGTACGAGCAGTACTTC	TRBJ2-7	TRBV7-6	-	TRBD1
CASSPLSRDRGEQYF	TGTGCCAGCAGCCCCCTGTCCCGGGACAGGGGCGAGCAGTACTTC	TRBJ2-7	TRBV6-5	once	TRBD1
CASSPGFGTGGNGYTF	TGTGCCAGCAGCCCGGGTTTCGGGACAGGGGGCAATGGCTACACCTTC	TRBJ1-2	TRBV7-9	-	TRBD1
CASSQKTTSGSTDTQYF	TGCGCCAGCAGCCAAAAGACGACTAGCGGATCCACAGATACGCAGTATTTT	TRBJ2-3	TRBV4-1	once	TRBD2
CASSNVGWEGYGYTF	TGTGCCAGCAGCAACGTTGGATGGGAGGGCTATGGCTACACCTTC	TRBJ1-2	TRBV14	once	-
CATSRGGSGGTGELFF	TGTGCCACCAGCAGAGGGGGTTCGGGGGGCACCGGGGAGCTGTTTTTT	TRBJ2-2	TRBV15	-	TRBD2
CASSAGSAHYNEQFF	TGTGCCAGCAGTGCAGGGAGCGCTCACTACAATGAGCAGTTCTTC	TRBJ2-1	TRBV2	-	-
CASGLGQSVNIQYF	TGTGCCAGCGGTCTGGGACAGTCAGTAAACATTCAGTACTTC	TRBJ2-4	TRBV5-6	-	TRBD1
CAWRDRVNTEAFF	TGTGCCTGGAGGGACAGGGTGAACACTGAAGCTTTCTTT	TRBJ1-1	TRBV30	-	TRBD1
CSVEGGFTHSYEQYF	TGCAGCGTTGAAGGGGGTTTCACCCACTCCTACGAGCAGTACTTC	TRBJ2-7	TRBV29-1	-	-
CASTWTANYGYTF	TGTGCCAGCACTTGGACAGCTAACTATGGCTACACCTTC	TRBJ1-2	TRBV6-1	once	-
CASSVGTGNSNQPQHF	TGTGCCAGCAGCGTAGGGACAGGGAATAGCAATCAGCCCCAGCATTTT	TRBJ1-5	TRBV9	-	TRBD1
CASAWGGLGNQPQHF	TGTGCTAGTGCCTGGGGGGGGCTTGGCAATCAGCCCCAGCATTTT	TRBJ1-5	TRBV12-5	-	-
CASSPGTAGKYGYTF	TGTGCCAGCAGTCCCGGGACTGCCGGGAAGTATGGCTACACCTTC	TRBJ1-2	TRBV6-5	-	-
CASSLAQGGNQPQHF	TGTGCCAGCAGCTTGGCACAGGGAGGCAATCAGCCCCAGCATTTT	TRBJ1-5	TRBV5-6	-	-
CASSEWGMNTEAFF	TGCGCCAGCAGTGAGTGGGGCATGAACACTGAAGCTTTCTTT	TRBJ1-1	TRBV10-2	-	-
CASSPPRVATNEKLFF	TGTGCCAGCTCACCACCCAGAGTTGCAACTAATGAAAAACTGTTTTTT	TRBJ1-4	TRBV18	-	-
CAIRRGDNNSPLHF	TGTGCCATCAGGAGGGGCGATAATAATTCACCCCTCCACTTT	TRBJ1-6	TRBV10-3	-	-
CASSLGSYTGELFF	TGTGCCAGCAGCTTAGGCAGCTACACCGGGGAGCTGTTTTTT	TRBJ2-2	TRBV7-6	few	-
CASSRLAGGVNEQFF	TGTGCCAGCTCAAGACTAGCGGGAGGTGTCAATGAGCAGTTCTTC	TRBJ2-1	TRBV18	-	TRBD2
CASSLRLDGELFF	TGTGCCAGCAGCTTAAGGCTGGACGGGGAGCTGTTTTTT	TRBJ2-2	TRBV7-9	-	-
CASSVEPTGGYTF	TGCGCCAGCAGTGTAGAGCCAACGGGAGGCTACACCTTC	TRBJ1-2	TRBV10-1	-	-
CASSLAAEETQYF	TGTGCCAGCAGCTTAGCGGCTGAAGAGACCCAGTACTTC	TRBJ2-5	TRBV11-3	-	-
CASSPSLGDGLRNQPQHF	TGTGCCAGCAGCCCCTCTCTCGGGGACGGACTGCGCAATCAGCCCCAGCATTTT	TRBJ1-5	TRBV27	few	-
CASSYLREQYF	TGTGCCAGCAGTTATCTACGGGAGCAGTACTTC	TRBJ2-7	TRBV6-5	once	-
CASRDNYNEQFF	TGTGCCAGCAGAGACAACTACAATGAGCAGTTCTTC	TRBJ2-1	TRBV2	-	-
CASSYQRDYEQYF	TGTGCCAGCAGTTACCAAAGGGACTACGAGCAGTACTTC	TRBJ2-7	TRBV6-6	-	-
CASGPGTSGSYEQYF	TGTGCTAGTGGTCCTGGGACTAGCGGTTCCTACGAGCAGTACTTC	TRBJ2-7	TRBV12-5	-	TRBD2
CASRGDEKLFF	TGTGCCAGTAGGGGGGATGAAAAACTGTTTTTT	TRBJ1-4	TRBV19	-	-
CASSQTPTGNTEAFF	TGCGCCAGCAGCCAAACCCCGACGGGGAACACTGAAGCTTTCTTT	TRBJ1-1	TRBV4-1	-	-
CASSPGQKNTEAFF	TGTGCCAGCTCACCTGGACAGAAGAACACTGAAGCTTTCTTT	TRBJ1-1	TRBV18	-	-
CASSYSFTGSVTEAFF	TGTGCCAGCAGTTACTCGTTTACAGGGTCGGTCACTGAAGCTTTCTTT	TRBJ1-1	TRBV6-5	-	-
CASSIYGGDGYTF	TGTGCCAGCAGCATCTACGGGGGAGATGGCTACACCTTC	TRBJ1-2	TRBV14	-	-
CASSLNGRGEAFF	TGTGCCAGCAGTTTAAACGGCAGGGGAGAAGCTTTCTTT	TRBJ1-1	TRBV28	few	-
CASSYKTGGRNTEAFF	TGTGCCAGCAGTTACAAGACAGGGGGCAGGAACACTGAAGCTTTCTTT	TRBJ1-1	TRBV6-6	-	TRBD1
CASSFSGYGYTF	TGTGCCAGCAGTTTTTCAGGGTATGGCTACACCTTC	TRBJ1-2	TRBV27	-	-
CASSSTGGNQPQHF	TGTGCCAGCAGTTCGACAGGGGGCAATCAGCCCCAGCATTTT	TRBJ1-5	TRBV6-6	-	TRBD1
CASKRTGPYEQYF	TGTGCCAGCAAACGGACTGGCCCCTACGAGCAGTACTTC	TRBJ2-7	TRBV28	-	-
CASSITVNQETQYF	TGTGCCAGCAGTATCACGGTAAACCAAGAGACCCAGTACTTC	TRBJ2-5	TRBV6-6	-	-
CAWSEGTASNTEAFF	TGTGCCTGGAGTGAGGGGACAGCCTCGAACACTGAAGCTTTCTTT	TRBJ1-1	TRBV30	-	TRBD1
CASSYGQVKGTEAFF	TGTGCCAGCAGTTACGGACAGGTAAAGGGGACTGAAGCTTTCTTT	TRBJ1-1	TRBV6-5	-	TRBD1
CASSFEGTEAFF	TGTGCCAGCAGCTTTGAAGGGACTGAAGCTTTCTTT	TRBJ1-1	TRBV7-9	-	-
CASSPRTDGSFNQPQHF	TGTGCCAGCAGCCCGCGCACTGACGGATCCTTCAATCAGCCCCAGCATTTT	TRBJ1-5	TRBV9	-	-
CASSEALPPRDEQFF	TGTGCCAGCAGTGAAGCGCTTCCCCCCCGCGATGAGCAGTTCTTC	TRBJ2-1	TRBV2	-	-
CASSPGQEGNYEQYF	TGTGCCAGCTCACCGGGACAGGAAGGAAACTACGAGCAGTACTTC	TRBJ2-7	TRBV18	-	TRBD1
CAWRPQSENIQYF	TGTGCCTGGAGGCCCCAGTCGGAAAACATTCAGTACTTC	TRBJ2-4	TRBV30	-	-